Following are 4 T cell receptor beta chains from one sample sequenced in a study of blood T cell repertoires in COVID-19. Assay: immunoSEQ multiplex PCR; the TCRdb copy retains only in-frame clones and omits some. The data contain 250,000 to 350,000 clones, roughly 83% of them singletons. The material sequenced was peripheral blood. These TCRs come from a human donor with COVID-19, enrolled during active disease. The donor label of this sample is uncertain.

The chain joins TRBV7-9 to TRBJ2-5, with 9 bases fitting TRBD1. The germline V gene has CDR1 SEHNR and CDR2 FQNEAQ (reference sequence). The CDR3 loop spans 18 amino acids. Germline trimming cut 1 base from V and 4 bases from J; bases unmatched to any gene: 13. In nucleotides, the CDR3 is TGTGCCAGCAGCTTAGTTGGAGCTACAGGGGGCGCGGGAGAGACCCAGTACTTC. Protein product: CASSLVGATGGAGETQYF. Looking up the rest from reference TRBV7-9 and TRBJ2-5 gives the full variable domain: DTGVSQNPRHKITKRGQNVTFRCDPISEHNRLYWYRQTLGQGPEFLTYFQNEAQLEKSRLLSDRFSAERPKGSFSTLEIQRTEQGDSAMYLCASSLVGATGGAGETQYFGPGTRLLVL.

The CDR3 region is CASSLYSAGLFTDTQYF. The CDR3 region has the DNA TGTGCCAGCAGCTTATACTCCGCAGGTTTATTCACAGATACGCAGTATTTT. The chain couples TRBV7-8 to TRBJ2-3; D unclear. The CDR3 extends over 17 amino acids. The ends were cut back, 2 bases at V and 2 bases at J, with 17 bases in the middle. The germline CDR1 and CDR2 sequences are SGHVS and FQNEAQ.

This chain joins TRBV5-6 and TRBJ2-1; D may be TRBD1 (6 bases). Per germline, CDR1 SGHDT and CDR2 YYEEEE. This CDR3 has 17 residues. Trimming removed 0 bases from V and 7 bases from J, with 20 bases in between. CDR3 sequence: CASSLAPGRDMGNEQFF. The CDR3 nucleotides are TGTGCCAGCAGCTTGGCTCCGGGCAGGGACATGGGTAATGAGCAGTTCTTC.

The chain combines TRBV30 with TRBJ2-3, with D perhaps matching TRBD1 (6 bases). CDR1 and CDR2 (germline): GTSNPN, SVGIG (reference sequence). The CDR3 covers 15 residues. V was shortened by 2 bases and J by 0 bases, with 12 bases between the two germline ends. The CDR3: CAWSRTATSTDTQYF. CDR3 nucleotide sequence: TGTGCCTGGAGTAGGACAGCTACTAGCACAGATACGCAGTATTTT.